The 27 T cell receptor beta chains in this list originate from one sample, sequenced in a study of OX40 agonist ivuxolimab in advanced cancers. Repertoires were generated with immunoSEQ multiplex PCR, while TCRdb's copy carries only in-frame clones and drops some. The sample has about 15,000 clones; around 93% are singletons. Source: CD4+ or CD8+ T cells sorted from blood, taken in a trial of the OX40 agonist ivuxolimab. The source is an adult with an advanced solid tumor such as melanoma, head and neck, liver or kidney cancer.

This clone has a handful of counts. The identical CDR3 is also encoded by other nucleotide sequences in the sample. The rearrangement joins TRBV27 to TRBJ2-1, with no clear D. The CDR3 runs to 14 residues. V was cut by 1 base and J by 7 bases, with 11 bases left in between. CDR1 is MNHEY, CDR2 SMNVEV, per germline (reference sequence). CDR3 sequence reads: CASSLYGLVNEQFF. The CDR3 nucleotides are TGTGCCAGCAGTTTATACGGTTTGGTGAATGAGCAGTTCTTC.

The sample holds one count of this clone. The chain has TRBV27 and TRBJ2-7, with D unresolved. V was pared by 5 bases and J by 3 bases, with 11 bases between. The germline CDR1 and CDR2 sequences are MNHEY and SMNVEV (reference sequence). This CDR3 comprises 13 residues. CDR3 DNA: TGTGCCAGCAGTCCCTTCGGAGACTACGAGCAGTACTTC. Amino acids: CASSPFGDYEQYF.

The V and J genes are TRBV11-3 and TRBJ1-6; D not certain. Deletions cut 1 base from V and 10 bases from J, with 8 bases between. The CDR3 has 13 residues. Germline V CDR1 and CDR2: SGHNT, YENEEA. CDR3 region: CASSLGGGSPLHF. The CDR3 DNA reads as TGTGCCAGCAGCTTAGGAGGTGGCTCACCCCTCCACTTT.

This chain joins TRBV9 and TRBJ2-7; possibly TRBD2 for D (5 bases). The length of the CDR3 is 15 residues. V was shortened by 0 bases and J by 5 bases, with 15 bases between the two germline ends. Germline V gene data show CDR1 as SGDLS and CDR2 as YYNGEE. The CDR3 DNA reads TGTGCCAGCAGCGTAGAGTCGGGTCAGGAGGACGAGCAGTACTTC. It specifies CASSVESGQEDEQYF. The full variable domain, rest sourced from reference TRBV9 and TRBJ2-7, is DSGVTQTPKHLITATGQRVTLRCSPRSGDLSVYWYQQSLDQGLQFLIQYYNGEERAKGNILERFSAQQFPDLHSELNLSSLELGDSALYFCASSVESGQEDEQYFGPGTRLTVT.

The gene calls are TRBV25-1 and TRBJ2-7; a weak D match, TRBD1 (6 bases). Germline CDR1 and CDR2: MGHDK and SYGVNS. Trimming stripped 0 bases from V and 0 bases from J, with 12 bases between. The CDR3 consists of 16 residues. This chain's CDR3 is CASSEYFGQSSYEQYF. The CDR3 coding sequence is TGTGCCAGCAGTGAATATTTCGGACAGAGCTCCTACGAGCAGTACTTC.

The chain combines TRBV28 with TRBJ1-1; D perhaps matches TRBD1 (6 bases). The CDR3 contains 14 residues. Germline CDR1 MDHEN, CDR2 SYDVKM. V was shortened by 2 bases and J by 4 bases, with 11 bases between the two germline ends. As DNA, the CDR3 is TGTGCCAGCAGTTTAAGGGGAGGGGGCACTGAAGCTTTCTTT. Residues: CASSLRGGGTEAFF. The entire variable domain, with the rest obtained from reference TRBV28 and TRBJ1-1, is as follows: DVKVTQSSRYLVKRTGEKVFLECVQDMDHENMFWYRQDPGLGLRLIYFSYDVKMKEKGDIPEGYSVSREKKERFSLILESASTNQTSMYLCASSLRGGGTEAFFGQGTRLTVV.

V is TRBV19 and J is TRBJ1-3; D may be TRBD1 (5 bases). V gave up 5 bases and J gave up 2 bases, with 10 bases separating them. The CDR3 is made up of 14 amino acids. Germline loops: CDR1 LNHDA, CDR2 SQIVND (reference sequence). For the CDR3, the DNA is TGTGCCAGTAGTCCCCAGGGTCCTGGAAACACCATATATTTT. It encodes CASSPQGPGNTIYF. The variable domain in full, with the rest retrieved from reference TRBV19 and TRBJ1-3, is DGGITQSPKYLFRKEGQNVTLSCEQNLNHDAMYWYRQDPGQGLRLIYYSQIVNDFQKGDIAEGYSVSREKKESFPLTVTSAQKNPTAFYLCASSPQGPGNTIYFGEGSWLTVV.

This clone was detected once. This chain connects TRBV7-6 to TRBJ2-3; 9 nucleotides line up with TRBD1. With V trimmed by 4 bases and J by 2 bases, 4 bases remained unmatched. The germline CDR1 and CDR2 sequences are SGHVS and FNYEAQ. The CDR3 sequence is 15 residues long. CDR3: CASSSRQGDTDTQYF. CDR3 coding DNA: TGTGCCAGCAGCTCGCGACAGGGGGACACAGATACGCAGTATTTT. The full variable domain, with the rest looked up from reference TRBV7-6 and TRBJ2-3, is GAGVSQSPRYKVTKRGQDVALRCDPISGHVSLYWYRQALGQGPEFLTYFNYEAQQDKSGLPNDRFSAERPEGSISTLTIQRTEQRDSAMYRCASSSRQGDTDTQYFGPGTRLTVL.

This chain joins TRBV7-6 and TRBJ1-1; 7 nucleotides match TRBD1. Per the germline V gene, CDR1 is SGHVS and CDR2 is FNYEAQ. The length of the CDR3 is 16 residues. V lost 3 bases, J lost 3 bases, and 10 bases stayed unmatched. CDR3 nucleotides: TGTGCCAGCAGCTTTCTCGACAGGGCGGGAGACACTGAAGCTTTCTTT. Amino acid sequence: CASSFLDRAGDTEAFF.

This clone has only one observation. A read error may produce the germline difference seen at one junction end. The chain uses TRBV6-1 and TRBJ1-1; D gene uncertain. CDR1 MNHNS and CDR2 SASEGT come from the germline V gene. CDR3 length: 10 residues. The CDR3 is CASSERRRIF. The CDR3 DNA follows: TGTGCCAGCAGTGAAAGAAGGCGGATCTTT.

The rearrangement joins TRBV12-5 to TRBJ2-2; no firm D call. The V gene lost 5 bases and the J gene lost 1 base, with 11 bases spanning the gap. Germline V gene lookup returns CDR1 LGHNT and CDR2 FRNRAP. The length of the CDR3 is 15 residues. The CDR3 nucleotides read TGTGCTAGTGGTGCTCTACAAGGGAACACCGGGGAGCTGTTTTTT. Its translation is CASGALQGNTGELFF.

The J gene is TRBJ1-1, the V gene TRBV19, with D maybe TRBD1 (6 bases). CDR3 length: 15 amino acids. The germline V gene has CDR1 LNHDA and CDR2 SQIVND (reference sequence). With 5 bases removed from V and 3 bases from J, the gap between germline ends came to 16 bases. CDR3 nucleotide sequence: TGTGCCAGTAGTGTCCAGGGGATTCTGTACACTGAAGCTTTCTTT. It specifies CASSVQGILYTEAFF.

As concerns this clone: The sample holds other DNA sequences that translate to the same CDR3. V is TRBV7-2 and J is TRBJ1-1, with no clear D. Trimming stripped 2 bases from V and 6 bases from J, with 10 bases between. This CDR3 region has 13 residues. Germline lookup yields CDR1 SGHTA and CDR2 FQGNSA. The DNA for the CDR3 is TGTGCCAGCAGCTTAAGGACTAACGCTGAAGCTTTCTTT. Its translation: CASSLRTNAEAFF.

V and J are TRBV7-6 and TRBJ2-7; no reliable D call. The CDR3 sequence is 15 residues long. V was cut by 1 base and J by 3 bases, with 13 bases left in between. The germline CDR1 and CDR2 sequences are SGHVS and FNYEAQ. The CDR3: CASSLEKDGVYEQYF. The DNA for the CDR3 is TGTGCCAGCAGCTTAGAAAAGGACGGCGTCTACGAGCAGTACTTC.

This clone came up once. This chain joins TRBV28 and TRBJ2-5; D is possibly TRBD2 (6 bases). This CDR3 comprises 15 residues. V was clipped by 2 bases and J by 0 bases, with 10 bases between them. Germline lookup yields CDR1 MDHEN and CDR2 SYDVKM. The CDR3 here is CASSLAGTYQETQYF. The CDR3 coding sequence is TGTGCCAGCAGTTTAGCGGGGACCTACCAAGAGACCCAGTACTTC.

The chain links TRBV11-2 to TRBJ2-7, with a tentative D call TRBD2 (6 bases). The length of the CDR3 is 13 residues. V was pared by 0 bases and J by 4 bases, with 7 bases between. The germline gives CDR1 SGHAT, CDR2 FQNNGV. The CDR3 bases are TGTGCCAGCAGCTTAGAGCGGGGTTACGAGCAGTACTTC. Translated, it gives CASSLERGYEQYF. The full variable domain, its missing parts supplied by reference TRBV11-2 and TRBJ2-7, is EAGVAQSPRYKIIEKRQSVAFWCNPISGHATLYWYQQILGQGPKLLIQFQNNGVVDDSQLPKDRFSAERLKGVDSTLKIQPAKLEDSAVYLCASSLERGYEQYFGPGTRLTVT.

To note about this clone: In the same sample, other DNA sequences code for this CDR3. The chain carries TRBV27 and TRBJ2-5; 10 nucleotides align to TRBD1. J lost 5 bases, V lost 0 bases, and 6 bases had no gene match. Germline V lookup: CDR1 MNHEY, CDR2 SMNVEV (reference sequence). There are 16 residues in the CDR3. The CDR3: CASSLSSGTGVETQYF. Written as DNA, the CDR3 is TGTGCCAGCAGTTTATCTTCCGGGACAGGGGTCGAGACCCAGTACTTC.

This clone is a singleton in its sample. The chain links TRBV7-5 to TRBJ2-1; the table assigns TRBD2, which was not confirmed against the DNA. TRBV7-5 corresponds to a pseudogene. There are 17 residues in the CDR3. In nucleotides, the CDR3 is TGTGTCAGAAGCTTAGCGCAACTAGCGGGCCACTACAATGAGCAGTTCTTC. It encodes CVRSLAQLAGHYNEQFF.

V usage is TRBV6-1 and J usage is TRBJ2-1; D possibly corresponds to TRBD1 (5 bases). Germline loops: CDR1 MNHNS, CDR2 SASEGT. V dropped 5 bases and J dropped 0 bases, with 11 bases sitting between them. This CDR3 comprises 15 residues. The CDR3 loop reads CASSPDSNSYNEQFF. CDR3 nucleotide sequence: TGTGCCAGCAGTCCCGACAGCAACTCCTACAATGAGCAGTTCTTC.

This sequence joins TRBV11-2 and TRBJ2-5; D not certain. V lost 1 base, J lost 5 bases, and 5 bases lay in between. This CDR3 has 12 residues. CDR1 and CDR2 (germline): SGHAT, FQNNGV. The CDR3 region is CASSLGSETQYF. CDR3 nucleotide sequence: TGTGCCAGCAGCTTAGGATCCGAGACCCAGTACTTC.

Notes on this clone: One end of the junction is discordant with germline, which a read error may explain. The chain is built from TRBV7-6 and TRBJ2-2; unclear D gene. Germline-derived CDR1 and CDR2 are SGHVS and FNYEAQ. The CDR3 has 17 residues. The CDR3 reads CAGSLYVRPFNTGELFF. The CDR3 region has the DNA TGTGCCGGCAGCTTATACGTACGGCCTTTTAACACCGGGGAGCTGTTTTTT.

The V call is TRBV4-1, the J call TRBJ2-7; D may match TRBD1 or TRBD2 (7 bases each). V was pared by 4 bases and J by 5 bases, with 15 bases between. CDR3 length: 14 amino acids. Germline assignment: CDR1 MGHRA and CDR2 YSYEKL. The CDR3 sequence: CASSRAGGENEQYF. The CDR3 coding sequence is TGCGCCAGCAGCCGGGCAGGGGGGGAAAACGAGCAGTACTTC.

CDR3 residues: CASSVATRLGTDTQYF. CDR3 in DNA: TGTGCCAGCAGCGTAGCTACGAGGTTGGGCACAGATACGCAGTATTTT. The chain combines TRBV9 with TRBJ2-3; D ambiguous. Trimming pared 0 bases from V and 1 base from J, leaving 12 bases between. Looked up from germline, CDR1 is SGDLS and CDR2 is YYNGEE. The CDR3 totals 16 residues.

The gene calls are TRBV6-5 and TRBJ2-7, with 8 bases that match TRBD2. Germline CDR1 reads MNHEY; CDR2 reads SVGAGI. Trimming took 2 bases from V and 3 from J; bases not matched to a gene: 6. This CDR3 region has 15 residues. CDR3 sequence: CASSYQRGLYYEQYF. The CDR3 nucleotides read TGTGCCAGCAGTTACCAGCGGGGGCTATACTACGAGCAGTACTTC.

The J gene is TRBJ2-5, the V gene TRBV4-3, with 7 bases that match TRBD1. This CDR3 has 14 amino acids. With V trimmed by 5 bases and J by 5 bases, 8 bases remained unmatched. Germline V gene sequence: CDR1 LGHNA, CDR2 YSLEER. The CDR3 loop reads CASSYDRVGETQYF. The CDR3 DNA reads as TGCGCCAGCAGCTACGACAGGGTAGGGGAGACCCAGTACTTC.

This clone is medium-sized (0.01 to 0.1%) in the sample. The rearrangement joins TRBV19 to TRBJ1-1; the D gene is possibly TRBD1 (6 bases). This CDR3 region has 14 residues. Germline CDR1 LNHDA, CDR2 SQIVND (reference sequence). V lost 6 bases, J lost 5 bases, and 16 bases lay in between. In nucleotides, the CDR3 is TGTGCCAGTAGGCCAGGGGATTTTCGGACTGAAGCTTTCTTT. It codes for CASRPGDFRTEAFF.

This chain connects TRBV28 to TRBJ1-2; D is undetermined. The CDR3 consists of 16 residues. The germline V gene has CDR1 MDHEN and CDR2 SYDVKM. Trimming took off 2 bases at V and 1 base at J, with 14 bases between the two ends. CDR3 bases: TGTGCCAGCAGTTTACGTATACAACTAAGTAACTATGGCTACACCTTC. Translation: CASSLRIQLSNYGYTF.